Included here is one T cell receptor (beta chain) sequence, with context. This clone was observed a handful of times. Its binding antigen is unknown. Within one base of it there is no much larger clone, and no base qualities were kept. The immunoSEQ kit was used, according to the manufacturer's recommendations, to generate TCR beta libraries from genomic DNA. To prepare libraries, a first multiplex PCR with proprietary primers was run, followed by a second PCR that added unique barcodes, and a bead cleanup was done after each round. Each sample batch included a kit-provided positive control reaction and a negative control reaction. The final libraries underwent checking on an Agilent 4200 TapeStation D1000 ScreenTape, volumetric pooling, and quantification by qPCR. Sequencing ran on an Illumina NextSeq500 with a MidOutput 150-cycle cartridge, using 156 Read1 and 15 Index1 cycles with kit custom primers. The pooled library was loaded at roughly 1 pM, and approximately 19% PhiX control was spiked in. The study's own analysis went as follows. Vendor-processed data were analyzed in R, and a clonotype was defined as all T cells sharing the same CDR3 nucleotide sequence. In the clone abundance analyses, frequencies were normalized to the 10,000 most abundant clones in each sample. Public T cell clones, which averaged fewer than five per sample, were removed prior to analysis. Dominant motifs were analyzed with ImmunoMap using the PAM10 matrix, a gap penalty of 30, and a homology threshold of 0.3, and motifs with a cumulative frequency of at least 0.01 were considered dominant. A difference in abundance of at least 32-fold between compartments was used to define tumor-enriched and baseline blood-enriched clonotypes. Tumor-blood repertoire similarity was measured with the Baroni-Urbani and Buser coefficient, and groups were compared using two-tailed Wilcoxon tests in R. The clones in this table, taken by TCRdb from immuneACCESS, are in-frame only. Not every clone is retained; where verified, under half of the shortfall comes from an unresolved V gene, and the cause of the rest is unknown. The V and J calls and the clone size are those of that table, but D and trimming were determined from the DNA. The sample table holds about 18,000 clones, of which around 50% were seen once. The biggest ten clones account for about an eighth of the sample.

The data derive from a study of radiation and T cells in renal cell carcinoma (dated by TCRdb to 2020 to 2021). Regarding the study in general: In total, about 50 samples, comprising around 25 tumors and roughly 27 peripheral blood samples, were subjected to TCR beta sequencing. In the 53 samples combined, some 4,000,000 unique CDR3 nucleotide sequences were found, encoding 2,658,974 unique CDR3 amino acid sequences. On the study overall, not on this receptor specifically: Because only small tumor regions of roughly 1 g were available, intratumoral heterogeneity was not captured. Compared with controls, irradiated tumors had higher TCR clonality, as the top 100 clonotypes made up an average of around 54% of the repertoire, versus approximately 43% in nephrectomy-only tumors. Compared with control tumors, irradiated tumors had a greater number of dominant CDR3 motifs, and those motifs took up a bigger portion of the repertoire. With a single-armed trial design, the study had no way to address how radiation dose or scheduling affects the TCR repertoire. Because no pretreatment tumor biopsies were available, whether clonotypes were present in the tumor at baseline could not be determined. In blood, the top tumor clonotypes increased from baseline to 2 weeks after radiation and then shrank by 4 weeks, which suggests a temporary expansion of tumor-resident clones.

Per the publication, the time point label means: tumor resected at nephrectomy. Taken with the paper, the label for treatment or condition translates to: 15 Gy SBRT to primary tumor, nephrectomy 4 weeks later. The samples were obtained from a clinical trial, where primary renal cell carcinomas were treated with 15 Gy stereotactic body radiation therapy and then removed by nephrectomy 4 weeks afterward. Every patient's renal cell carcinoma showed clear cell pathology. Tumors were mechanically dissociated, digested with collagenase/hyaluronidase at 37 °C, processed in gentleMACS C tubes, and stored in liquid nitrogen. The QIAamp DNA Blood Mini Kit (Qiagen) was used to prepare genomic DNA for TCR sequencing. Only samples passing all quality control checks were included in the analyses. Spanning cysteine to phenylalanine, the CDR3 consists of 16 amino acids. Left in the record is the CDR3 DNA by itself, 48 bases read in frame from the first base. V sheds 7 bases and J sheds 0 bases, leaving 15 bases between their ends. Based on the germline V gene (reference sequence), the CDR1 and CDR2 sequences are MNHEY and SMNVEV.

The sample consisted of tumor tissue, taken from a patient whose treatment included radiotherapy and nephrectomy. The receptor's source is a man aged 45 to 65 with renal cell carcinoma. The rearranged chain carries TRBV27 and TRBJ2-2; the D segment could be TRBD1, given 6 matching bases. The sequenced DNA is TGTGCCAGCACCTTACGGCAGGGGTCGAACACCGGGGAGCTGTTTTTT. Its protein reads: CASTLRQGSNTGELFF.